The clone carrying this T cell receptor beta chain is called medium-sized based on its frequency. No antigen is known for it. TRB was amplified by touch-down multiplex PCR, primer pools A and B combined. With the multiplex PCR reads reprocessed, TCRdb shows one record per CDR3 protein and no DNA. In all, the sample yields some 11,000 distinct CDR3 sequences. The sample belongs to a study of T cell clusters in autoimmune cytopenias. Study-wide points: Active autoimmune hepatitis patients had almost three-fold fewer exclusive TRB clusters than healthy donors. The T cell clusters came from computational analysis alone and lack functional validation.

Roughly 38,000 genome equivalents of blood DNA were amplified for TRB. The CDR3 sequence is 12 residues long. Germline V CDR1 and CDR2: SQVTM, ANQGSEA. Sequencing was performed on peripheral blood. The rearrangement links TRBV29-1 to TRBJ2-1; with no DNA, the TCRdb D assignment of TRBD1 cannot be verified. The clonotype comes from a human donor with an autoimmune cytopenia or autoimmune hepatitis (not recorded which). The CDR3 region is CSVLRTANEQFF.